The 21 T cell receptor beta chains in this list originate from one sample, sequenced in a study of blood T cell repertoires in COVID-19. The repertoire was sequenced with immunoSEQ multiplex PCR; TCRdb's copy has only in-frame clones and lacks some. The table records 150,000 to 200,000 clones, under 90% of them present only once. The sample consisted of peripheral blood. The receptors shown here come from a man between 40 and 49 years old with acute or convalescent COVID-19.

This clone has just a few counts. The gene calls are TRBV7-9 and TRBJ2-1; TRBD2 aligns across 10 bases. This CDR3 comprises 16 residues. The V gene end was trimmed by 2 bases and the J gene end by 0 bases; junction bases not matched to a gene: 1. Germline V gene sequence: CDR1 SEHNR, CDR2 FQNEAQ (reference sequence). The CDR3 loop reads CASSLLAGGSYNEQFF. The CDR3 DNA reads as TGTGCCAGCAGCTTATTAGCGGGGGGCTCCTACAATGAGCAGTTCTTC.

The chain carries TRBV7-2 and TRBJ2-7; the D is unclear. The CDR3 consists of 12 residues. Germline loops: CDR1 SGHTA, CDR2 FQGNSA. The germline V and J ends were trimmed by 4 bases and 6 bases, with 10 bases remaining between them. CDR3 residues: CASSYLKREQYF. Written as DNA, the CDR3 is TGTGCCAGCAGCTATCTCAAGCGCGAGCAGTACTTC.

The chain uses TRBV19 and TRBJ1-2; 12 positions agree with TRBD1. Germline CDR1 and CDR2: LNHDA and SQIVND (reference sequence). J gave up 3 bases and V 5 bases, and 4 bases lay outside the gene matches. The CDR3 totals 15 residues. The CDR3 DNA reads TGTGCCAGTAGTGCGGGACAGGGGGCTTACTATGGCTACACCTTC. This translates into CASSAGQGAYYGYTF.

This clone was observed a single time. The chain uses TRBV7-6 and TRBJ2-1; 12 bases are a match to TRBD2. V shed 4 bases, J shed 5 bases, and the junction held 6 bases outside the gene matches. Looked up from germline, CDR1 is SGHVS and CDR2 is FNYEAQ. This CDR3 is built from 16 residues. DNA for the CDR3: TGTGCCAGCAGCTCCCAGCCTAGCGGGGGGGACAATGAGCAGTTCTTC. Translating it yields CASSSQPSGGDNEQFF. The full variable domain, rest sourced from reference TRBV7-6 and TRBJ2-1, is GAGVSQSPRYKVTKRGQDVALRCDPISGHVSLYWYRQALGQGPEFLTYFNYEAQQDKSGLPNDRFSAERPEGSISTLTIQRTEQRDSAMYRCASSSQPSGGDNEQFFGPGTRLTVL.

The chain links TRBV7-3 to TRBJ2-7; D remains ambiguous. CDR1 is SGHTA, CDR2 FQGTGA, per germline. There are 13 residues in the CDR3. The V and J ends lost 2 bases and 8 bases respectively, with 13 bases between them. CDR3 DNA sequence: TGTGCCAGCAGCTTACGTGATGGTGGGCAGCAGTACTTC. It specifies CASSLRDGGQQYF.

V usage is TRBV3-1 (or the pseudogene TRBV3-2) and J usage is TRBJ1-2; D is perhaps TRBD1 (6 bases). CDR3 length: 16 residues. Germline loops: CDR1 LGHDT, CDR2 YNNKEL (reference sequence). Trimming shortened V by 8 bases and J by 5 bases, and 24 bases separated the two germline ends. Here the CDR3 reads CASRPGAAGDIYGYTF. The DNA of the CDR3 is TGTGCCAGCCGGCCAGGGGCCGCGGGGGATATTTATGGCTACACCTTC.

The chain uses TRBV5-1 and TRBJ2-5; perhaps TRBD2 as D (7 bases). Germline CDR1 is SGHRS and CDR2 is YFSETQ. CDR3 size: 15 residues. The V gene lost 3 bases and the J gene lost 5 bases, with 17 bases spanning the gap. The CDR3 DNA reads TGCGCCAGCAGCTCCCTGGGGGCGGGGGTGGAGACCCAGTACTTC. Translated, it gives CASSSLGAGVETQYF.

The rearrangement links TRBV5-1 to TRBJ2-2, with 10 bases matching TRBD1. J lost 3 bases, V lost 2 bases, and 4 bases had no gene match. CDR1 and CDR2 (germline): SGHRS, YFSETQ. The length of the CDR3 is 16 residues. In nucleotides, the CDR3 is TGCGCCAGCAGCTTACGGACAGGGGGGGACACCGGGGAGCTGTTTTTT. This gives the protein CASSLRTGGDTGELFF.

The CDR3 reads CASSEFTGNQPQHF. Written as DNA, the CDR3 is TGTGCCAGCAGTGAATTTACGGGGAATCAGCCCCAGCATTTT. The V gene is TRBV6-1, the J gene TRBJ1-5; D remains ambiguous. Germline V gives CDR1 MNHNS, CDR2 SASEGT. This CDR3 comprises 14 residues. The V end lost 2 bases, the J end lost 4 bases, and 9 bases lay between the germline ends.

This sequence joins TRBV10-1 and TRBJ2-6, with no clear D. CDR1 WNHNN and CDR2 SYGVQD come from the germline V gene (reference sequence). This CDR3 region has 16 residues. The germline V and J ends were trimmed by 1 base and 5 bases, with 12 bases remaining between them. The CDR3 loop is CASSECCEKRANVLTF. As DNA, the CDR3 is TGCGCCAGCAGTGAGTGTTGTGAGAAAAGGGCCAACGTCCTGACTTTC.

The rearrangement uses TRBV5-1 and TRBJ1-4, with 11 nucleotides matching TRBD1. Germline V gene data show CDR1 as SGHRS and CDR2 as YFSETQ. V trimming: 4 bases; J trimming: 7 bases; junction bases outside the gene matches: 6. CDR3 length: 15 amino acids. CDR3 DNA: TGCGCCAGCAGCCTAGGACAGGGGGCGACTGAAAAACTGTTTTTT. Translating gives CASSLGQGATEKLFF.

The J gene is TRBJ1-2, the V gene TRBV5-1, with D uncertain. The CDR3 covers 13 residues. Germline CDR1 reads SGHRS; CDR2 reads YFSETQ. V shed 1 base and J shed 8 bases, with 12 bases lying between them. In DNA form, the CDR3 reads TGCGCCAGCAGCTTGCAGCACGGCGGGGGCTACACCTTC. Residues: CASSLQHGGGYTF.

The V and J genes are TRBV11-2 and TRBJ2-3, with unresolved D. Germline values: CDR1 SGHAT, CDR2 FQNNGV. The CDR3 sequence is 12 residues long. Trimming cost V 4 bases and J 3 bases, with 5 bases left between them. The CDR3: CASSSLTDTQYF. Written as DNA, the CDR3 is TGTGCCAGCAGCTCCCTTACAGATACGCAGTATTTT. Looking up the rest from reference TRBV11-2 and TRBJ2-3 gives the full variable domain: EAGVAQSPRYKIIEKRQSVAFWCNPISGHATLYWYQQILGQGPKLLIQFQNNGVVDDSQLPKDRFSAERLKGVDSTLKIQPAKLEDSAVYLCASSSLTDTQYFGPGTRLTVL.

The chain joins TRBV3-1 (or the pseudogene TRBV3-2) to TRBJ2-7; 7 nucleotides match TRBD2. The CDR3 spans 14 residues. The V and J ends lost 1 base and 6 bases, in that order; junction bases with no gene match: 6. CDR1 is LGHDT and CDR2 is YNNKEL in the germline V gene (reference sequence). In DNA form, the CDR3 reads TGTGCCAGCAGCCAAGGGACTAGAGGCGTCGAGCAGTACTTC. Its protein product is CASSQGTRGVEQYF.

With regard to this clone: This same CDR3 is encoded by further DNA sequences in the sample. V is TRBV7-3 and J is TRBJ2-3; a weak D match, TRBD2 (7 bases). The CDR3 runs to 15 residues. Germline CDR1 and CDR2: SGHTA and FQGTGA. The ends were cut back, 2 bases at V and 2 bases at J, with 11 bases in the middle. CDR3: CASSLGRGPTDTQYF. For the CDR3, the DNA is TGTGCCAGCAGCTTAGGGCGGGGGCCCACAGATACGCAGTATTTT.

As concerns this clone: This specimen includes other DNA sequences encoding the same CDR3. The rearrangement uses TRBV27 and TRBJ2-7, with a tentative D call TRBD1 (5 bases). This CDR3 contains 14 residues. From germline, CDR1 is MNHEY and CDR2 SMNVEV (reference sequence). The V end lost 3 bases, the J end lost 1 base, and 10 bases lay between the germline ends. Here the CDR3 reads CASSLGQGSYEQYF. The CDR3 DNA reads as TGTGCCAGCAGTTTGGGCCAGGGTTCCTACGAGCAGTACTTC.

The chain recombines TRBV7-2 with TRBJ1-3; maybe TRBD1 (6 bases). Germline V lookup: CDR1 SGHTA, CDR2 FQGNSA. The CDR3 spans 18 residues. Trimming removed 1 base at V and 0 bases at J, with 16 bases between. CDR3 region: CASSLEIGRRGSGNTIYF. CDR3 nucleotide sequence: TGTGCCAGCAGCTTAGAAATAGGGCGCAGGGGCTCTGGAAACACCATATATTTT.

This chain uses TRBV19 with TRBJ1-1, with 10 bases fitting TRBD1. The CDR3 is made up of 16 amino acids. Germline V gene data show CDR1 as LNHDA and CDR2 as SQIVND (reference sequence). V gave up 7 bases and J gave up 3 bases; unmatched junction bases: 11. CDR3 region: CASTLDRGKRDTEAFF. DNA for the CDR3: TGTGCCAGTACCCTGGACAGGGGGAAGAGGGACACTGAAGCTTTCTTT.

J is TRBJ2-3 and V is TRBV7-9; 8 bases are a match to TRBD2. Germline-derived CDR1 and CDR2 are SEHNR and FQNEAQ (reference sequence). The V gene end was trimmed by 9 bases and the J gene end by 3 bases; junction bases not matched to a gene: 23. The CDR3 is 19 residues long. CDR3 region: CASRGLAPSAKGWTDTQYF. The CDR3 DNA reads as TGTGCCAGTCGAGGACTAGCACCCTCGGCCAAGGGGTGGACAGATACGCAGTATTTT. Full variable domain (outside the CDR3, taken from reference TRBV7-9 and TRBJ2-3): DTGVSQNPRHKITKRGQNVTFRCDPISEHNRLYWYRQTLGQGPEFLTYFQNEAQLEKSRLLSDRFSAERPKGSFSTLEIQRTEQGDSAMYLCASRGLAPSAKGWTDTQYFGPGTRLTVL.

J is TRBJ2-7 and V is TRBV6-5; 7 bases align to TRBD2. The V and J ends lost 2 bases and 2 bases, in that order; junction bases with no gene match: 0. Germline V lookup: CDR1 MNHEY, CDR2 SVGAGI. This CDR3 has 13 residues. The chain's CDR3 is CASSYRGAYEQYF. The CDR3 DNA reads as TGTGCCAGCAGTTACCGGGGGGCCTACGAGCAGTACTTC.

CDR3 residues: CASSYSWTGYSPLHF. As DNA, the CDR3 is TGTGCCAGCAGTTACTCGTGGACAGGGTATTCACCCCTCCACTTT. This rearrangement joins TRBV6-5 to TRBJ1-6, with TRBD1 identical over 8 bases. From germline, CDR1 is MNHEY and CDR2 SVGAGI. V dropped 0 bases and J dropped 8; count of bases not matched to a gene: 3. The CDR3 length is 15 residues.